This TCR beta chain was profiled in a study of blood T cell repertoires in COVID-19. In the original workflow: Estimation of nucleated cell counts was performed using reference gene primer amplification. Here immunoSEQ multiplex PCR was the method, and the copy in TCRdb shows in-frame clones only, minus some. The DNA was the basis for D and trimming; V, J and clone size are from that table. The sample consists of 150,000 to 200,000 clones, 60% to 80% of them appearing once. The V gene's germline CDR1 is MNHEY and CDR2 SVGAGI. The length of the CDR3 is 13 residues. V shed 6 bases and J shed 4 bases, with 12 bases lying between them.

This receptor was obtained from a man in his sixties with active or convalescent COVID-19. The sample taken for sequencing was peripheral blood. The V call is TRBV6-5, the J call TRBJ1-1; D is undetermined. The CDR3 nucleotides are TGTGCCAGCAGAGCTAATCGGGGCACTGAAGCTTTCTTT. Protein product: CASRANRGTEAFF.